What follows are 11 T cell receptor beta chains derived from one specimen sequenced in a study of shared clonotypes between healthy human individuals. Positively selected for CCR7, the CD45RO-negative cells used as naive CD8 cells excluded terminally differentiated effector memory CD45RA+ cells. Clones were sequenced by immunoSEQ multiplex PCR, and TCRdb holds only the in-frame ones, with some missing. The profile shows millions of clones, over 85% of them singletons. The sequencing input was naive CD8+ T cells sorted from blood. The receptor set was obtained from a young man in good health.

This sequence joins TRBV19 and TRBJ2-7; TRBD1 aligns across 12 bases. The CDR3 is 14 residues long. V trimming: 5 bases; J trimming: 6 bases; junction bases outside the gene matches: 5. Germline V gene data show CDR1 as LNHDA and CDR2 as SQIVND (reference sequence). The CDR3 here is CASSGTGGIGEQYF. The DNA of the CDR3 is TGTGCCAGTAGTGGGACAGGGGGCATTGGCGAGCAGTACTTC.

The rearrangement joins TRBV7-2 to TRBJ2-1; 10 nucleotides match TRBD1. The CDR3 runs 16 residues. CDR1 and CDR2 (germline): SGHTA, FQGNSA. With 4 bases clipped from V and 8 bases from J, the junction kept 11 bases outside the gene matches. CDR3 region: CASSSPGDRGDDEQFF. In nucleotides, the CDR3 is TGTGCCAGCAGCTCCCCCGGGGACAGGGGTGACGATGAGCAGTTCTTC.

This clone turned up a few times. V usage is TRBV11-2 and J usage is TRBJ1-1; D remains unclear. Trimming pared 5 bases from V and 7 bases from J, leaving 14 bases between. Germline V gives CDR1 SGHAT, CDR2 FQNNGV. The CDR3 sequence is 13 residues long. CDR3 amino acids: CASSPLVGGEAFF. DNA for the CDR3: TGTGCCAGCAGCCCTCTGGTGGGAGGTGAAGCTTTCTTT.

The V and J genes are TRBV10-3 and TRBJ2-6; no clear D. Looked up from germline, CDR1 is ENHRY and CDR2 is SYGVKD. Trimming took 2 bases from V and 0 from J, leaving 5 bases between them. This CDR3 region has 15 residues. CDR3 region: CAISEPPSGANVLTF. DNA for the CDR3: TGTGCCATCAGTGAGCCGCCCTCTGGGGCCAACGTCCTGACTTTC.

For this clone: Other DNA sequences of this sample code for an identical CDR3. V is TRBV27 and J is TRBJ1-6; D is unclear. Between the trimmed V and J ends, which lost 5 bases and 7 bases, there was a span of 9 bases. This CDR3 has 13 amino acids. The germline V gene encodes CDR1 MNHEY and CDR2 SMNVEV (reference sequence). The DNA for the CDR3 is TGTGCCAGCAGTCTGGGCGTGAATTCACCCCTCCACTTT. It yields the protein CASSLGVNSPLHF.

The J gene is TRBJ1-3, the V gene TRBV13; TRBD1 is a possible D gene (5 bases). The germline gives CDR1 PRHDT, CDR2 FYEKMQ (reference sequence). The length of the CDR3 is 16 residues. V lost 5 bases and J 0 bases, leaving 14 bases between the germline ends. CDR3 nucleotide sequence: TGTGCCAGCAGCCTTCGGGACTTTGTCTCTGGAAACACCATATATTTT. Protein sequence: CASSLRDFVSGNTIYF.

The chain couples TRBV5-1 to TRBJ2-3; a weak D match, TRBD2 (7 bases). Germline CDR1 and CDR2: SGHRS and YFSETQ. V was clipped by 3 bases and J by 2 bases, with 16 bases between them. The CDR3 is made up of 16 amino acids. CDR3 DNA: TGCGCCAGCAGCTCACCAGGCGGGGGCCTCACAGATACGCAGTATTTT. This codes for CASSSPGGGLTDTQYF.

The chain is built from TRBV5-4 and TRBJ2-3, with D unclear. V dropped 0 bases and J dropped 2 bases, with 13 bases sitting between them. CDR3 length: 16 amino acids. The germline gives CDR1 SGHNT, CDR2 YYREEE (reference sequence). The CDR3 here is CASSLGGLAPTDTQYF. The DNA for the CDR3 is TGTGCCAGCAGCTTGGGTGGTCTGGCGCCCACAGATACGCAGTATTTT.

The V call is TRBV25-1, the J call TRBJ1-2; TRBD1 matches at 9 bases. Germline CDR1 reads MGHDK; CDR2 reads SYGVNS. V shed 8 bases and J 6 bases; nucleotides not matched to a gene: 4. The CDR3 sequence is 12 residues long. CDR3 in DNA: TGTGCCAGCTCCTGGACAGGGGATGGCTACACCTTC. As protein: CASSWTGDGYTF.

The chain links TRBV29-1 to TRBJ1-4; D may be TRBD1 (5 bases). V lost 4 bases and J lost 8, with 11 bases in between. This CDR3 is built from 12 residues. Germline assignment: CDR1 SQVTM and CDR2 ANQGSEA. CDR3 nucleotides: TGCAGCGTTGGGGAGGAGGGGGAAAAACTGTTTTTT. It translates to CSVGEEGEKLFF. Based on the CDR3 plus reference TRBV29-1 and TRBJ1-4, the full variable domain is SAVISQKPSRDICQRGTSLTIQCQVDSQVTMMFWYRQQPGQSLTLIATANQGSEATYESGFVIDKFPISRPNLTFSTLTVSNMSPEDSSIYLCSVGEEGEKLFFGSGTQLSVL.

V gene TRBV11-2 combines with J gene TRBJ2-1; weak D call: TRBD2 (5 bases). Germline assignment: CDR1 SGHAT and CDR2 FQNNGV. This CDR3 is 13 amino acids long. Trimming stripped 3 bases from V and 9 bases from J, with 12 bases between. CDR3 nucleotides: TGTGCCAGCAGCTTGGGTAGCGCGGGTGAGCAGTTCTTC. As protein: CASSLGSAGEQFF.